This T cell receptor beta chain was documented in a study of shared clonotypes between healthy human individuals. Study-level background: The study used three CD4 naive, three CD4 memory, two CD8 naive and one CD8 memory plate per donor.

This clone was picked up a small number of times. The CDR3 consists of 15 residues. Looked up from germline, CDR1 is SGDLS and CDR2 is YYNGEE. Trimming took 3 bases from V and 7 from J, leaving 14 bases between them. As originally analysed: Filtering differed, since immunoSEQ gave only junction sequences and no quality scores. The repertoire was sequenced with immunoSEQ multiplex PCR; TCRdb's copy has only in-frame clones and lacks some. The V and J calls and clone size were taken over from that table, and D and trimming were inferred from the DNA. The sample shows about a million clones, approximately 76% of them seen only once.

This sequence originates from a man between 18 and 35 years old in good health. The sequencing input was memory CD4+ T cells sorted from blood. Specified subset: CD45RA-negative fraction. The rearrangement uses TRBV9 and TRBJ1-6; D not certain. The CDR3 region is CASSADPGGNSPLHF. The CDR3 DNA reads TGTGCCAGCAGCGCGGACCCCGGCGGCAATTCACCCCTCCACTTT.